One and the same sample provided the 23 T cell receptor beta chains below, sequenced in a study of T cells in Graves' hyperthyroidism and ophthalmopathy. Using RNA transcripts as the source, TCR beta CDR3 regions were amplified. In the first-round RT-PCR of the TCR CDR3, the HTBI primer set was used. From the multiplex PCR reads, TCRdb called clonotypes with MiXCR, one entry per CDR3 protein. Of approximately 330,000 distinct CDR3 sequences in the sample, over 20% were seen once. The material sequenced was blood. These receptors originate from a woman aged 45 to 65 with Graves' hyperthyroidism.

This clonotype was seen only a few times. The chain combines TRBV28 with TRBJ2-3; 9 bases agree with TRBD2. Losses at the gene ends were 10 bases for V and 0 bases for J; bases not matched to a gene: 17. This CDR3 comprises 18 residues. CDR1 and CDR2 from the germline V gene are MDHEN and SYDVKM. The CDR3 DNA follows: TGTGCCACCGCTCTCAGGGGGACTAGCATCTATAGCACAGATACGCAGTATTTT. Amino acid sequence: CATALRGTSIYSTDTQYF.

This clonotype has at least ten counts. The CDR3 bases are TGTGCCAGTAGGGCACTAGACACCGGGGAGCTGTTTTTT. It translates to CASRALDTGELFF. The gene calls are TRBV19 and TRBJ2-2; weak D call: TRBD2 (5 bases). The CDR3 sequence is 13 residues long. Trimming took 6 bases from V and 3 from J, leaving 8 bases between them. Germline V gene lookup returns CDR1 LNHDA and CDR2 SQIVND (reference sequence).

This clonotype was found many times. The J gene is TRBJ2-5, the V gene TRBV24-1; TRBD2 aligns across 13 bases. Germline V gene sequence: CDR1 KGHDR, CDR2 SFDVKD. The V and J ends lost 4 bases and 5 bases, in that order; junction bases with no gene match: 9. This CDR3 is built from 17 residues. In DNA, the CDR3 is TGTGCCACCAGTGAAGACTCGGGACTAGCGGGAAGGGAGACCCAGTACTTC. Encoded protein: CATSEDSGLAGRETQYF.

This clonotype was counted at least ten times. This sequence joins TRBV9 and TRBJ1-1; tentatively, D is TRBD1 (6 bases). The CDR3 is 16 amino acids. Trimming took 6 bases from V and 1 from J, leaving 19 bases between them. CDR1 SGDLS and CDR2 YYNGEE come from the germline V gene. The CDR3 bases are TGTGCCAGCACCTTGATTCTGGGGGGCAGGAACACTGAAGCTTTCTTT. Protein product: CASTLILGGRNTEAFF.

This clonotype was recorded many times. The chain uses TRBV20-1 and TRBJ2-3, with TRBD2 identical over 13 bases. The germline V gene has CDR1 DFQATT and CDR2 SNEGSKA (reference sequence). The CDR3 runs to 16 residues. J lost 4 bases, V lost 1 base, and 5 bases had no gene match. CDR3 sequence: CSARALAGGFADTQYF. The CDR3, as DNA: TGCAGTGCTAGAGCACTAGCGGGAGGGTTTGCAGATACGCAGTATTTT.

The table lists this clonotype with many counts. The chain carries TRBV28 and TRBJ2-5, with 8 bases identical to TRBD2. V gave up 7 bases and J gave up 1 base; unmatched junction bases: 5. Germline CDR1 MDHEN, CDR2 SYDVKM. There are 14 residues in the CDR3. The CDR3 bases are TGTGCCAGCAAAAACGCGGGGGGCCAAGAGACCCAGTACTTC. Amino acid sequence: CASKNAGGQETQYF.

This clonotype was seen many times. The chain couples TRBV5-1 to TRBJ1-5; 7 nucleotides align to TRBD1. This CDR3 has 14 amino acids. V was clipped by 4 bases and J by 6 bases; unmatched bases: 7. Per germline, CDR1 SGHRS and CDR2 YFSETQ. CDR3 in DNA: TGCGCCAGCAGCGATAGACAGGGCGGTCAGCCCCAGCATTTT. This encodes CASSDRQGGQPQHF.

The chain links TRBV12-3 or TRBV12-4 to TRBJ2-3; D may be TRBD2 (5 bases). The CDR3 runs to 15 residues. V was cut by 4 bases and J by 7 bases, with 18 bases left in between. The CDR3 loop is CASSSQVSPGNTQYF. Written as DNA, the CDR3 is TGTGCCAGCAGTTCTCAGGTCTCCCCGGGAAATACGCAGTATTTT.

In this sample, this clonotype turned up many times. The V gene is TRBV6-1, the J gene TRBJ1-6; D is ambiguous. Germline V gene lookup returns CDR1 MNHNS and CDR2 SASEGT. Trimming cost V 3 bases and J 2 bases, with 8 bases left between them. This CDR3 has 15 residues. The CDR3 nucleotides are TGTGCCAGCAGTGAGAGTAGGACCTATAATTCACCCCTCCACTTT. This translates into CASSESRTYNSPLHF.

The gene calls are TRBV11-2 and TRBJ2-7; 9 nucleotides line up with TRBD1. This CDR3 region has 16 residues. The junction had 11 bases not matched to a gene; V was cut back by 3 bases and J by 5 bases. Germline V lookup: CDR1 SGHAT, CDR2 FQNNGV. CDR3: CASSFLGQGSLNEQYF. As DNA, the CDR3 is TGTGCCAGCAGCTTTCTGGGACAGGGCAGTTTGAACGAGCAGTACTTC. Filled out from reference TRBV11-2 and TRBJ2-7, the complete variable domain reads EAGVAQSPRYKIIEKRQSVAFWCNPISGHATLYWYQQILGQGPKLLIQFQNNGVVDDSQLPKDRFSAERLKGVDSTLKIQPAKLEDSAVYLCASSFLGQGSLNEQYFGPGTRLTVT.

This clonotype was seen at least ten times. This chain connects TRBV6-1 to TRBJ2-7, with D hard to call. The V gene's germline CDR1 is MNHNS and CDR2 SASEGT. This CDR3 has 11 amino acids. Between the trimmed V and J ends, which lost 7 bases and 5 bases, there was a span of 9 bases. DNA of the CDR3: TGTGCCAGCACCCACGGCCACGAGCAGTACTTC. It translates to CASTHGHEQYF.

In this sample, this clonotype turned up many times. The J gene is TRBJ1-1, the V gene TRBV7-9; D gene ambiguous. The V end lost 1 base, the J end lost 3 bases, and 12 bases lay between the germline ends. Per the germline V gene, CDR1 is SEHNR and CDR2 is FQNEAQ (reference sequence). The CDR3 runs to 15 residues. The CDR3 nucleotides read TGTGCCAGCAGCTTAGATGCTGGGCGGCACACTGAAGCTTTCTTT. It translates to CASSLDAGRHTEAFF. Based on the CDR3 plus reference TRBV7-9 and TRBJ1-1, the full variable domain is DTGVSQNPRHKITKRGQNVTFRCDPISEHNRLYWYRQTLGQGPEFLTYFQNEAQLEKSRLLSDRFSAERPKGSFSTLEIQRTEQGDSAMYLCASSLDAGRHTEAFFGQGTRLTVV.

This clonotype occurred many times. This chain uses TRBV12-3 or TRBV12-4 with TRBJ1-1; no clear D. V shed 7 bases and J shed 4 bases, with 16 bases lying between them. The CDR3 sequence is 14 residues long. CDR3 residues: CASKPLRRSTEAFF. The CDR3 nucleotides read TGTGCCAGCAAACCGTTGAGAAGAAGCACTGAAGCTTTCTTT.

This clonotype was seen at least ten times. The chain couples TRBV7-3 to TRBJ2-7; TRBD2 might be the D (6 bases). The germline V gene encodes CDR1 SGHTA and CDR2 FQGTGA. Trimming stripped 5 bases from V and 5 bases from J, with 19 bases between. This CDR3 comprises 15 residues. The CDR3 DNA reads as TGTGCCAGCAGCCCGCATGGGGCGCGGAGGGACGAGCAGTACTTC. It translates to CASSPHGARRDEQYF.

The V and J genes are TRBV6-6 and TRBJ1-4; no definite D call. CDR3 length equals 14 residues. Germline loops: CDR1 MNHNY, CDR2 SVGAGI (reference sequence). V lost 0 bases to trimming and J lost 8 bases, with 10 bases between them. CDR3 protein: CASSYSWTSEKLFF. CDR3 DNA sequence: TGTGCCAGCAGTTACTCGTGGACCTCCGAAAAACTGTTTTTT.

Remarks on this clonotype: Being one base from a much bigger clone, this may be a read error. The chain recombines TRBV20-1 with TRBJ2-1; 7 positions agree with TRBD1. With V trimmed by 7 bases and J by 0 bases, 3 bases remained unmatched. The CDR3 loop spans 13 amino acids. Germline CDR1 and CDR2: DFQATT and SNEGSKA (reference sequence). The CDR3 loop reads CSGDSNSYNEQFF. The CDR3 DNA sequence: TGCAGTGGGGACAGTAACTCCTACAATGAGCAGTTCTTC.

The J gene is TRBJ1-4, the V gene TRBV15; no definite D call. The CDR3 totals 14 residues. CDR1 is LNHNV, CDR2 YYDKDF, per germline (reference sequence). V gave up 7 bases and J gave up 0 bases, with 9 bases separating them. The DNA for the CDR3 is TGTGCCACCAAGGGCTCTCCAACTAATGAAAAACTGTTTTTT. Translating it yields CATKGSPTNEKLFF.

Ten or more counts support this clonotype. The CDR3 DNA follows: TGCAGTGCTAGGGACAGGTTCAATCAGCCCCAGCATTTT. It encodes CSARDRFNQPQHF. The chain recombines TRBV20-1 with TRBJ1-5, with 7 positions matching TRBD1. CDR3 length: 13 amino acids. The germline gives CDR1 DFQATT, CDR2 SNEGSKA (reference sequence). The ends lost 3 bases at V and 3 bases at J; junction bases unmatched: 2.

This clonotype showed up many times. The CDR3 DNA reads TGTGCCAGCAGTGTGGGACAGGGTTCCGAAGCTTTCTTT. Amino acid sequence: CASSVGQGSEAFF. The V and J genes are TRBV12-3 or TRBV12-4 and TRBJ1-1; TRBD1 matches 9 bases. The CDR3 has 13 amino acids. The V gene end was trimmed by 5 bases and the J gene end by 8 bases; junction bases not matched to a gene: 6.

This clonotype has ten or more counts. CDR3 loop: CASTRALQNTEAFF. For the CDR3, the DNA is TGTGCCAGCACCCGGGCCTTACAGAACACTGAAGCTTTCTTT. V is TRBV28 and J is TRBJ1-1; no clear D. V was clipped by 7 bases and J by 1 base, with 13 bases between them. The CDR3 consists of 14 residues. Germline V gives CDR1 MDHEN, CDR2 SYDVKM.

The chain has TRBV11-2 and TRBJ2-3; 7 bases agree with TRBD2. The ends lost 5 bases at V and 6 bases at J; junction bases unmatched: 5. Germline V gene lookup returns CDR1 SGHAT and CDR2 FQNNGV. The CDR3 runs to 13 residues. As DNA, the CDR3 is TGTGCCAGCAGCCACAGCGGGGACGATACGCAGTATTTT. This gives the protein CASSHSGDDTQYF.

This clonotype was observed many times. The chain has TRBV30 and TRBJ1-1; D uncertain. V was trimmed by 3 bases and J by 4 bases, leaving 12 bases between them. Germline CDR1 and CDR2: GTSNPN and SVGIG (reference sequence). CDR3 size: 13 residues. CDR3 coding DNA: TGTGCCTGGAGCTTGCCCCCAGGCACTGAAGCTTTCTTT. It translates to CAWSLPPGTEAFF. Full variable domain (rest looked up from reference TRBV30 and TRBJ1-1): SQTIHQWPATLVQPVGSPLSLECTVEGTSNPNLYWYRQAAGRGLQLLFYSVGIGQISSEVPQNLSASRPQDRQFILSSKKLLLSDSGFYLCAWSLPPGTEAFFGQGTRLTVV.

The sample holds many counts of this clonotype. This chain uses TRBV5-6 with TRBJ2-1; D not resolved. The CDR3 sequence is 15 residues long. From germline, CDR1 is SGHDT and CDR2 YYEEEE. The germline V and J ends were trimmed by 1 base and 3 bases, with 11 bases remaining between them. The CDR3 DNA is TGTGCCAGCAGCTTGAGGGTGGGGATCTACAATGAGCAGTTCTTC. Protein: CASSLRVGIYNEQFF. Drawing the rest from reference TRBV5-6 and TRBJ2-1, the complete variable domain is DAGVTQSPTHLIKTRGQQVTLRCSPKSGHDTVSWYQQALGQGPQFIFQYYEEEERQRGNFPDRFSGHQFPNYSSELNVNALLLGDSALYLCASSLRVGIYNEQFFGPGTRLTVL.